This T cell receptor beta chain was observed in a study of cytomegalovirus exposure and HLA in healthy donors. About the study: The 100 million to 140 million unique TCR beta sequences, from about 179 million T cells, were found by an earlier analysis.

The germline CDR1 and CDR2 sequences are KGHSH and LQKENI. Trimming stripped 6 bases from V and 3 bases from J, with 11 bases between. This CDR3 spans 13 amino acids. The study ran its PCR with 60 Vbeta and 13 Jbeta primers. Sequenced by immunoSEQ multiplex PCR; TCRdb stores in-frame clones only, minus some. The repertoire table contains just over 50,000 clones. This sequence originates from a woman aged 55-70 years in good health and CMV-seropositive. This chain uses TRBV18 with TRBJ1-1, with D possibly matching TRBD1 (6 bases). Material: PBMCs. The CDR3 is CASSQGLDTEAFF. For the CDR3, the DNA is TGTGCCAGCTCCCAGGGGCTGGACACTGAAGCTTTCTTT. The complete variable domain, with remaining parts taken from reference TRBV18 and TRBJ1-1, reads NAGVMQNPRHLVRRRGQEARLRCSPMKGHSHVYWYRQLPEEGLKFMVYLQKENIIDESGMPKERFSAEFPKEGPSILRIQQVVRGDSAAYFCASSQGLDTEAFFGQGTRLTVV.